The TCR beta chain under discussion was sequenced for a study of T-cell memory formation after mild COVID-19. A 5'RACE reaction primed in the constant segment made cDNA libraries of TCR alpha and TCR beta, and these carried sample barcodes and UMIs. TCRdb analysed the 5' RACE reads with MiXCR anew, one entry per CDR3 protein. Among tens of thousands of distinct CDR3 sequences listed, 9.5% to 15% were seen once. A few counts support this clonotype. This TCR was sampled from a man aged 18 to 30 who had mild COVID-19 (a few samples of this study predate the infection). Cell type and time point are not known. What was sequenced was PBMCs or a T cell subset sorted from them (not recorded which).

In DNA form, the CDR3 reads TGCGCCAGCAACCGGGACAGGTTGGAGACCCAGTACTTC. Amino acids: CASNRDRLETQYF. The rearrangement joins TRBV5-1 to TRBJ2-5, with 8 bases identical to TRBD1. CDR1 and CDR2 (germline): SGHRS, YFSETQ. Trimming at V came to 6 bases and at J to 5 bases, leaving 6 bases not matched to a gene. The CDR3 length is 13 residues.